The clone carrying this TCR beta chain was counted only a few times. Unique molecular identifiers were present on the cDNA, and a universal primer site came from template switching. TCRdb re-derived calls from the 5' RACE reads in MiXCR, one entry per CDR3 protein. Found here are roughly 480,000 distinct CDR3 sequences, around 24% of them singletons; the top ten hold about 3%. These data belong to a study of identical twins. These same data were also listed under a study on T cells expressing NK-cell markers.

Specimen: CD4+ T cells sorted from blood. This sequence was found in a woman younger than 35 in good health.

The CDR3 region is CASSSASTDTQYF. For the CDR3, the DNA is TGCGCCAGCAGCTCGGCTTCCACAGATACGCAGTATTTT. This chain uses TRBV5-1 with TRBJ2-3, with D hard to call. Per the germline V gene, CDR1 is SGHRS and CDR2 is YFSETQ. This CDR3 comprises 13 residues. V lost 3 bases to trimming and J lost 2 bases, with 7 bases between them.